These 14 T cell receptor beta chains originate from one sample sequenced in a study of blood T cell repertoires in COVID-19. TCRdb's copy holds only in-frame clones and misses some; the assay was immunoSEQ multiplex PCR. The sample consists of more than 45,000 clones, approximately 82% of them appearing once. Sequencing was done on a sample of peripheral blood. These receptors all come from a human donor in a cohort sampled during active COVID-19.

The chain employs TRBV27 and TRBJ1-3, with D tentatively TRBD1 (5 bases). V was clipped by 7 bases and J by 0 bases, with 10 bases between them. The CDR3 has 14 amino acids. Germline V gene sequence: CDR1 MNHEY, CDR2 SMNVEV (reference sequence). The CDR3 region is CASKRGYSGNTIYF. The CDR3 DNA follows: TGTGCCAGCAAAAGGGGATACTCTGGAAACACCATATATTTT.

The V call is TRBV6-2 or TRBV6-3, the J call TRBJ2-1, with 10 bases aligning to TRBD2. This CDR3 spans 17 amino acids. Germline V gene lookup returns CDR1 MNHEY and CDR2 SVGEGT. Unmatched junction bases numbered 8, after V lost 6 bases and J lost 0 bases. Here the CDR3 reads CASSIHSGGYSYNEQFF. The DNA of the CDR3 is TGTGCCAGCAGCATACATAGCGGGGGGTACTCCTACAATGAGCAGTTCTTC.

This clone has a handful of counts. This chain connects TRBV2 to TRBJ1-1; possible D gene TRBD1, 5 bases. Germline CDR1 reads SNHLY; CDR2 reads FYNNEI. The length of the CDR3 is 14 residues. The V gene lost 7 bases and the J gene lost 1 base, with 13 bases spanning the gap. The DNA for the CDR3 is TGTGCCAGCACTCTGACAGCCCAGAACACTGAAGCTTTCTTT. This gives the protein CASTLTAQNTEAFF.

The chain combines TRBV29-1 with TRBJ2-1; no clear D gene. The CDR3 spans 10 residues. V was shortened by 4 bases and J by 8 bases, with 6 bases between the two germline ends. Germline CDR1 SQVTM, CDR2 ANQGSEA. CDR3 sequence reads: CSVGPYEQFF. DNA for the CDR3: TGCAGCGTTGGTCCGTATGAGCAGTTCTTC.

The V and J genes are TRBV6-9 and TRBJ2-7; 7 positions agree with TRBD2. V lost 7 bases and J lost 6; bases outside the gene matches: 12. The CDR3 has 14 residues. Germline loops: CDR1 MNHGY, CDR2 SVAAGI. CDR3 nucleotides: TGTGCCAGCACGCGATGGGGACTACCCGCCGAGCAGTACTTC. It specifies CASTRWGLPAEQYF.

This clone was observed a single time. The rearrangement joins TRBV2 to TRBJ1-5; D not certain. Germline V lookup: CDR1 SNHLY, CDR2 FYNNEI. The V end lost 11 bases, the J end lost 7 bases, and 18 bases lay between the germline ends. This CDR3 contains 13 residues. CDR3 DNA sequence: TGTGCCTGCGAGAAGGGATCGGGGCAGCCCCAGCATTTT. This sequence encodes CACEKGSGQPQHF.

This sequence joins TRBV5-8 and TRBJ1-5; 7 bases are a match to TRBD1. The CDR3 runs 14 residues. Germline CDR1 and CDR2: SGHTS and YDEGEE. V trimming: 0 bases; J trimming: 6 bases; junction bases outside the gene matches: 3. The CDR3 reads CASSLGDRIQPQHF. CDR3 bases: TGTGCCAGCAGCTTGGGGGACAGAATTCAGCCCCAGCATTTT.

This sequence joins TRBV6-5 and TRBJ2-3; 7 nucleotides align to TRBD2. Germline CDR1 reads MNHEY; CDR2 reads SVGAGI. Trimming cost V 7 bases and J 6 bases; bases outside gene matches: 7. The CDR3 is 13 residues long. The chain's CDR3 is CASTTQAGDTQYF. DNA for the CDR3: TGTGCCAGCACCACCCAAGCGGGGGATACGCAGTATTTT.

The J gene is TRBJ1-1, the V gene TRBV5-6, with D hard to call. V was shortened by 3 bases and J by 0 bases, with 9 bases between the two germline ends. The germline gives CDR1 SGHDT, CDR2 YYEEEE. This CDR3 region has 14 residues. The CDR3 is CASSWLAVNTEAFF. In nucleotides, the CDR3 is TGTGCCAGCAGCTGGTTGGCCGTGAACACTGAAGCTTTCTTT.

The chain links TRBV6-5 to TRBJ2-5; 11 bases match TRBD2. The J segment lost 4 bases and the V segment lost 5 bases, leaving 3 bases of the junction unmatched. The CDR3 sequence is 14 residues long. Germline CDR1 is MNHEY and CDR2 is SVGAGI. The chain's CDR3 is CASSIAGGVETQYF. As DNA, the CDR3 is TGTGCCAGCAGTATAGCGGGGGGGGTAGAGACCCAGTACTTC.

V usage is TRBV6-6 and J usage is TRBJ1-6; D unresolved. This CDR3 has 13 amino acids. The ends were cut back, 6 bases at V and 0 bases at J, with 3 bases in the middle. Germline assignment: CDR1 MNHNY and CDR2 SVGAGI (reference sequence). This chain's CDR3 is CASSVSYNSPLHF. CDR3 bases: TGTGCCAGCAGCGTCTCCTATAATTCACCCCTCCACTTT.

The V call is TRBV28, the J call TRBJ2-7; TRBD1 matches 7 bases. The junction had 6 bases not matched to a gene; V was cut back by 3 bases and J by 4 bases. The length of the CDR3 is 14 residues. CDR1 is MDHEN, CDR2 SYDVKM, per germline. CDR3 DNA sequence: TGTGCCAGCAGTTTGCTGGGACAGTTTTACGAGCAGTACTTC. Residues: CASSLLGQFYEQYF.

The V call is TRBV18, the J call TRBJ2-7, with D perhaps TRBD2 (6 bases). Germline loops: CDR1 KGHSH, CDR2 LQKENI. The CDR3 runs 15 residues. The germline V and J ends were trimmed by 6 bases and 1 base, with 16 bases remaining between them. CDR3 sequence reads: CASSSRTTHSYEQYF. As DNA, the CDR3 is TGTGCCAGCTCGAGCCGGACTACTCATTCCTACGAGCAGTACTTC.

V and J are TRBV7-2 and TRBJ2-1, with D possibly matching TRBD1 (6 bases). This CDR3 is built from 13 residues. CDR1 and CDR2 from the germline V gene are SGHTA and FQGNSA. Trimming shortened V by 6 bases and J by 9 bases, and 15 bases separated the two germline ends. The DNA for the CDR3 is TGTGCCAGCAGTTCCTGGGGGCAGGGTGAGCAGTTCTTC. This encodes CASSSWGQGEQFF.